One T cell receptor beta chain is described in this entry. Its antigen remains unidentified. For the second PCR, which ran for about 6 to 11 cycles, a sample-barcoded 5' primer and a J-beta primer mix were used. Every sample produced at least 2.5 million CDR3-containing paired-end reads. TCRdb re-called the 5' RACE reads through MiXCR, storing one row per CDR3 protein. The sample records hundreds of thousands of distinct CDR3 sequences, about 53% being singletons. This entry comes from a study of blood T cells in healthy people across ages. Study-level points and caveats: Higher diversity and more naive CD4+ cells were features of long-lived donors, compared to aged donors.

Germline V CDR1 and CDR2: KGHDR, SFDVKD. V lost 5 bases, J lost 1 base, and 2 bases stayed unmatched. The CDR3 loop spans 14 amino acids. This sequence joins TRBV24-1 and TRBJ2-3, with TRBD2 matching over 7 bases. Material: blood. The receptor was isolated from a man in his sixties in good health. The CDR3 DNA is TGTGCCACCAGTGGTGGGGGGGGCACAGATACGCAGTATTTT. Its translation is CATSGGGGTDTQYF.